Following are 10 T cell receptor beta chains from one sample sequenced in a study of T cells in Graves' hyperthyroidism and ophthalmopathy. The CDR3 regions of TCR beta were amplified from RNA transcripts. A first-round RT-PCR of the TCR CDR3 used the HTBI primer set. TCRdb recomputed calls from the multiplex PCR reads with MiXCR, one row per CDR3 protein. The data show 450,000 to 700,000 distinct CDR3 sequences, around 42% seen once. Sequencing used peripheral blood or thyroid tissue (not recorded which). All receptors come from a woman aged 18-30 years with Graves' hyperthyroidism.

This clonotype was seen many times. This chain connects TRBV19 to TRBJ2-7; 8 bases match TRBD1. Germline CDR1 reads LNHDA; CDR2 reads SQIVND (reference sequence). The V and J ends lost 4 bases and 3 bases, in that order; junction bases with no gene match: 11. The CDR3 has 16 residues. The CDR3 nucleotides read TGTGCCAGTAGTACTCTTAGTGGGACAGGACTCTACGAGCAGTACTTC. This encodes CASSTLSGTGLYEQYF. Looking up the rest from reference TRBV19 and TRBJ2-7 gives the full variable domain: DGGITQSPKYLFRKEGQNVTLSCEQNLNHDAMYWYRQDPGQGLRLIYYSQIVNDFQKGDIAEGYSVSREKKESFPLTVTSAQKNPTAFYLCASSTLSGTGLYEQYFGPGTRLTVT.

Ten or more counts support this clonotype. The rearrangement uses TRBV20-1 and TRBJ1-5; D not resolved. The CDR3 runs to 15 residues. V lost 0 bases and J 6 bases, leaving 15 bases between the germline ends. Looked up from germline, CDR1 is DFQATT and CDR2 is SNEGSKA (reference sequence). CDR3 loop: CSARDRQNWGQPQHF. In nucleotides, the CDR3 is TGCAGTGCTAGAGACCGACAAAACTGGGGTCAGCCCCAGCATTTT.

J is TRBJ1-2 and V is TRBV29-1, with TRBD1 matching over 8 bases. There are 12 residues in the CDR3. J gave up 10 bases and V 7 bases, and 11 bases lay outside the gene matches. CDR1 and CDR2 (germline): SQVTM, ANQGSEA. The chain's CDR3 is CSAVGQGGDYTF. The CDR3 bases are TGCAGCGCTGTCGGACAGGGTGGGGACTACACCTTC.

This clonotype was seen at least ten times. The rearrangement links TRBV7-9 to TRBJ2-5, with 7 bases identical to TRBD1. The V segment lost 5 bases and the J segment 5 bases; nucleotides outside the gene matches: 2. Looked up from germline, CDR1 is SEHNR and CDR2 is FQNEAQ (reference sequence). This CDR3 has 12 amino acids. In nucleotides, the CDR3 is TGTGCCAGCAGCACAGGGGCCGAGACCCAGTACTTC. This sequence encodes CASSTGAETQYF.

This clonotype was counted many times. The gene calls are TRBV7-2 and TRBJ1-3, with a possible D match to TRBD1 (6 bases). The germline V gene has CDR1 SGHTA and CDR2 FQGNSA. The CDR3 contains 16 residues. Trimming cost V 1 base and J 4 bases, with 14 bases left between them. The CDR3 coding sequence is TGTGCCAGCAGCTTAGTTCGGGGGGGGCTAGGAAACACCATATATTTT. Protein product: CASSLVRGGLGNTIYF.

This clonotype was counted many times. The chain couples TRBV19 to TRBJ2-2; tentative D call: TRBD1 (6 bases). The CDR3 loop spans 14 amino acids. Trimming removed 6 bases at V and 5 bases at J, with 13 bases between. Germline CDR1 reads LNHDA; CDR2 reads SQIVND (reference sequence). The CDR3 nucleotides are TGTGCCAGTAGAGGACAGCCGAGGACCGGGGAGCTGTTTTTT. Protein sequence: CASRGQPRTGELFF.

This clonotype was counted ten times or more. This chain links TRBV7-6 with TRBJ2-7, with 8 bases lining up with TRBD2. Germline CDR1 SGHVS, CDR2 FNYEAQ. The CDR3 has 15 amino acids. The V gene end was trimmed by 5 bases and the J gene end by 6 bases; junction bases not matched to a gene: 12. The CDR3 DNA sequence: TGTGCCAGCAGCCCCACGTTACCGGCGGGGGGCGAGCAGTACTTC. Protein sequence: CASSPTLPAGGEQYF.

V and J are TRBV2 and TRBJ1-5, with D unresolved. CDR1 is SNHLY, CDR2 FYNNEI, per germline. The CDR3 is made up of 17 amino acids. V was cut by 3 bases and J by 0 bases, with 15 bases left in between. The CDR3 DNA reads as TGTGCCAGCAGTGACAGCTTGAACACTGTTAGCAATCAGCCCCAGCATTTT. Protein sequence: CASSDSLNTVSNQPQHF.

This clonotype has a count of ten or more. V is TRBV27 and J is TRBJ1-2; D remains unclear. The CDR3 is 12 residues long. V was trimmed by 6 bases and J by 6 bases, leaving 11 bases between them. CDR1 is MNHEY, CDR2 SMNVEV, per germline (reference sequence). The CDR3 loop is CASSMGGHGYTF. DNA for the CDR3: TGTGCCAGCAGCATGGGAGGTCATGGCTACACCTTC.

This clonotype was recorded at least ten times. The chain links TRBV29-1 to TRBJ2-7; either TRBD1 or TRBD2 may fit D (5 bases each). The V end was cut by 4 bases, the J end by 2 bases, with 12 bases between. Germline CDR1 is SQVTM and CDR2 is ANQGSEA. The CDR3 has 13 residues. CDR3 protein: CSVVRDPTYEQYF. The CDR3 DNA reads TGCAGCGTTGTACGGGACCCCACCTACGAGCAGTACTTC.